This T cell receptor beta chain is from a study of human T cells and chemical hapten exposure. Study-wide background: Patch testing was performed with 0.01% DPC on the upper back, with reading at 6 days.

Individual cDNA molecules each carried unique molecular identifiers attached by the library. Authors' processing steps: The number of TCRs in each sample had a median of approximately 96,000 and spanned roughly 20,000 to 750,000. TCRdb passed the RACE reads through MiXCR, listing each CDR3 protein once. For this entry, the V and J calls and clone size follow TCRdb and not the study's own pipeline. In the table there are roughly 80,000 distinct CDR3 sequences, around 15% of which are singletons. Germline loops: CDR1 LNHDA, CDR2 SQIVND (reference sequence). The CDR3 totals 13 residues. Trimming took off 6 bases at V and 4 bases at J, with 10 bases between the two ends. Described time point: pre-sensitization, week 0. Treatment reported: therapeutic diphenylcyclopropenone sensitization with weekly scalp DPC. Blood collection happened ahead of applying each patch test. This clonotype was picked up a small number of times.

The sample consisted of whole blood, taken in connection with sensitization to the hapten diphenylcyclopropenone (DPC). This TCR came from a woman aged 45-60 years with alopecia areata. Some clones in this sample may be carry-over from other donors' samples. This rearrangement joins TRBV19 to TRBJ1-5; D uncertain. CDR3 loop: CASRNQPNQPQHF. The CDR3 region has the DNA TGTGCCAGTAGGAATCAGCCTAATCAGCCCCAGCATTTT.